The present T cell receptor beta chain was sequenced within a study of T cell responses to AZD1222 COVID-19 vaccine. The study, taken as a whole, reports: Spike as a whole was targeted by vaccine-associated CD4 TCRs, dominant at 160-218 and 743-854. None of the repertoires were sampled until the peak T cell response had passed. Only a handful of AZD1222 recipients were seropositive at baseline.

Produced via immunoSEQ multiplex PCR; TCRdb's table is partial and in-frame only. The profile covers over 100,000 clones, with about 86% appearing a single time and roughly 12% taken by the ten largest. Turning to this clone: Its cognate antigen is unknown.

The germline gives CDR1 SGHRS, CDR2 YFSETQ. The CDR3 is made up of 15 amino acids. V was pared by 0 bases and J by 7 bases, with 17 bases between. This clonotype originated in an adult in good health. The source material was peripheral blood, sampled on day 0 of AZD1222 vaccination. V is TRBV5-1 and J is TRBJ2-7; no clear D. The CDR3 DNA reads as TGCGCCAGCAGCTTGGCCTACAAGGCCGGTATGGAGCAGTACTTC. Residues: CASSLAYKAGMEQYF.